This TCR beta chain derives from a study of blood T cell repertoires in COVID-19 (dated by TCRdb to 2020 to 2021). With respect to the entire study: Collaborator samples came from the United States, Italy and Spain and covered acute and convalescent phases of COVID-19. The prospective study material was composed of cDNA or gDNA derived from T cells, B-cell-depleted T cells, or PBMCs. Subjects who had been exposed to COVID-19, were actively infected with it, or had recovered from it provided the deeply sampled blood TCRbeta repertoires that made up the dataset. The repertoires were released in a freely available public database intended as a resource for research on the immune response to SARS-CoV-2. The samples were drawn from the first 160 participants of the ongoing ImmuneRACE study and from 1,254 subjects provided by 6 global collaborators. Sample metadata almost always included a de-identified subject ID, COVID-19 status, age in years and sex. Where available, HLA class I and class II types were obtained from metadata supplied by the sample provider rather than from assay-based typing.

TCRbeta CDR3 regions were amplified from genomic DNA using the immunoSEQ Assay, a bias-controlled multiplex PCR. On the authors' methods: Nucleated cell counts per sample were estimated from amplification of reference gene primers within the assay. To quantify the absolute abundance of each unique TCRbeta CDR3 rearrangement, sequence reads were collapsed and filtered. For each sample, productive Simpson clonality was calculated as the square root of Simpson's diversity index over productive rearrangements. TCRdb re-hosts the immuneACCESS table, in-frame sequences only. Its copies lack some clones; in the studies checked, an unresolved V gene accounts for under half of them, and the cause for the rest is not known. That table gives V, J and clone size, and the DNA gave D and trimming. The sample data list about 150,000 clones, and less than 85% of these were observed just once. The top ten hold roughly a tenth of the sample.

Summary of the overall study and its limitations: The quantity of clinical and demographic metadata differed by source and by participant and was supplied without curation.

The CDR3, from cysteine to phenylalanine, totals 13 residues. Of all the DNA, just the CDR3 is kept, 39 bases in frame from base 1. CDR1 is given as SEHNR and CDR2 as FQNEAQ, both from the germline V gene (reference sequence). The trim is 1 base for V and 4 bases for J, with a gap of 8 bases between the germline ends. Whole blood was collected in K2EDTA tubes by collaborating institutions according to the institutions' own protocols. Collaborator samples were shipped for TCRbeta analysis as frozen whole blood, isolated PBMCs, or DNA extracted from either sample type. Worth noting for this clone: What antigen it recognizes has not been identified. Per-nucleotide qualities are absent, and no much larger clonotype sits a single base away.

The specimen sequenced was peripheral blood. The chain joins TRBV7-9 to TRBJ2-7; the D segment could be TRBD1, given 5 matching bases. The TCR comes from a woman over 75 with active or convalescent COVID-19. This receptor has the CDR3 CASSLGGQYEQYF. The nucleotides read TGTGCCAGCAGCTTAGGGGGCCAGTACGAGCAGTACTTC.